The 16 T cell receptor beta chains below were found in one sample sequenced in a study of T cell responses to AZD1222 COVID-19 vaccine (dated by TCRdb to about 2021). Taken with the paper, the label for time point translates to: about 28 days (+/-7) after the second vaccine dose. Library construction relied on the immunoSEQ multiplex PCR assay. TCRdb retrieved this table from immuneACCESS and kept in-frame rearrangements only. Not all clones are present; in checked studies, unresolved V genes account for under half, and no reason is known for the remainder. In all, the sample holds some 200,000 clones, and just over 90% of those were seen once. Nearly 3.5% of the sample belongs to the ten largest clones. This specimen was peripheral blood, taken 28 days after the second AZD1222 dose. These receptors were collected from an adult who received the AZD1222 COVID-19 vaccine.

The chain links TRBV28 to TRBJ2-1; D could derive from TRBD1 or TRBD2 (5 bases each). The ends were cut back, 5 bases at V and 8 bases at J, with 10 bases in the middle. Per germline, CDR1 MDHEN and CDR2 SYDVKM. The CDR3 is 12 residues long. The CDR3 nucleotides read TGTGCCAGCAGTCCACGGGGCGATGAGCAGTTCTTC. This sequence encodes CASSPRGDEQFF.

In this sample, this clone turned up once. CDR3 in amino acids: CSASTWGSGSLYEQYF. DNA for the CDR3: TGCAGTGCCAGTACCTGGGGTAGCGGGAGTCTCTACGAGCAGTACTTC. This chain uses TRBV20-1 with TRBJ2-7; TRBD2 agrees at 9 bases. Germline V gives CDR1 DFQATT, CDR2 SNEGSKA (reference sequence). Trimming at V came to 6 bases and at J to 3 bases, leaving 15 bases not matched to a gene. There are 16 residues in the CDR3.

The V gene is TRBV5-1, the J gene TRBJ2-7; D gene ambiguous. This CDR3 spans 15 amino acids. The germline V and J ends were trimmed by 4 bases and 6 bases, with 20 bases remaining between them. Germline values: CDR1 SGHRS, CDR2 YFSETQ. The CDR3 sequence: CASSLWYYGDREQYF. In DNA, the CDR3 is TGCGCCAGCAGCCTCTGGTACTACGGCGATCGCGAGCAGTACTTC.

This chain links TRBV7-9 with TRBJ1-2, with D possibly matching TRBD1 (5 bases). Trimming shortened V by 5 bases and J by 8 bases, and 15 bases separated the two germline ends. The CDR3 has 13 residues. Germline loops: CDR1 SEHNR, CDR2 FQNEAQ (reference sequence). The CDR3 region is CASSKGAARGYTF. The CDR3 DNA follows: TGTGCCAGCAGCAAAGGGGCGGCGAGAGGCTACACCTTC.

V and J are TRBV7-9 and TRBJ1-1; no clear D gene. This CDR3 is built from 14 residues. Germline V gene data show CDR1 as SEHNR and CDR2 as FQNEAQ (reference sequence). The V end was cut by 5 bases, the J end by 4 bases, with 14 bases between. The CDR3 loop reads CASSIHLDATEAFF. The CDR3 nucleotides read TGTGCCAGCAGCATACACCTAGACGCCACTGAAGCTTTCTTT.

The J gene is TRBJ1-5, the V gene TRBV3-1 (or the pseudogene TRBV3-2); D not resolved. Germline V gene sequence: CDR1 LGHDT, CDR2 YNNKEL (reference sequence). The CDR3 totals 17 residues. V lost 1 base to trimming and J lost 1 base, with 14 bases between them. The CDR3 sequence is CASSQVPIRASNQPQHF. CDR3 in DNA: TGTGCCAGCAGCCAAGTTCCCATAAGGGCAAGCAATCAGCCCCAGCATTTT.

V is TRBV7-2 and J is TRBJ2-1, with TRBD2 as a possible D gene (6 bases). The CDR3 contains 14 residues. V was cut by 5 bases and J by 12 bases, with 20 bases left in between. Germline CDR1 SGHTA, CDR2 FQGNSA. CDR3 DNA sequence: TGTGCCAGCAGCCCACCCGGGGAACGGGACTGGCAGTTCTTC. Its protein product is CASSPPGERDWQFF.

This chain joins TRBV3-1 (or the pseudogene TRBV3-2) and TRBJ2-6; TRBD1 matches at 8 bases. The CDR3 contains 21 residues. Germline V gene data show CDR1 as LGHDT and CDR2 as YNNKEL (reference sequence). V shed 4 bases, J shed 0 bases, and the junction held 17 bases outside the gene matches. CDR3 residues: CASSPGILIAGGASGANVLTF. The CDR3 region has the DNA TGTGCCAGCAGCCCCGGCATATTAATTGCAGGGGGCGCCTCTGGGGCCAACGTCCTGACTTTC.

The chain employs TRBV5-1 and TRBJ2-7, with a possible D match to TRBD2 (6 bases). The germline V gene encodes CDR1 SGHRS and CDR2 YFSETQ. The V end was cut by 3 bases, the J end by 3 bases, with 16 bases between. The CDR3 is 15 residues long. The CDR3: CASSSGVGLGYEQYF. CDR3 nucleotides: TGCGCCAGCAGCTCGGGGGTGGGGCTAGGCTACGAGCAGTACTTC.

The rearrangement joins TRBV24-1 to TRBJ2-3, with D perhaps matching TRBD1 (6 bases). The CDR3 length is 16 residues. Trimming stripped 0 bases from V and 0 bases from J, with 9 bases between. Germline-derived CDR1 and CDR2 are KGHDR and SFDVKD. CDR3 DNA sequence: TGTGCCACCAGTGATTTGGACAGGAAAAGCACAGATACGCAGTATTTT. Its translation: CATSDLDRKSTDTQYF.

CDR3 sequence: CASRMTGASEKLFF. CDR3 nucleotide sequence: TGTGCCAGCAGAATGACAGGGGCTAGCGAAAAACTGTTTTTT. J is TRBJ1-4 and V is TRBV28, with TRBD1 matching over 8 bases. After removal of 6 bases from V and 8 bases from J, the junction contained 8 bases not matched to a gene. CDR1 is MDHEN and CDR2 is SYDVKM in the germline V gene. This CDR3 comprises 14 residues.

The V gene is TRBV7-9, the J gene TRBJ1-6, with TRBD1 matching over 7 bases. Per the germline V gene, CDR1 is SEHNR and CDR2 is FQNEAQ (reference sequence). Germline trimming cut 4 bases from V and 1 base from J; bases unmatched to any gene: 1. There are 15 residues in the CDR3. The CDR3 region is CASSSTGSYNSPLHF. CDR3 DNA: TGTGCCAGCAGCTCGACAGGGTCCTATAATTCACCCCTCCACTTT. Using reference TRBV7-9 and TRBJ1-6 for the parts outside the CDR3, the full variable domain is DTGVSQNPRHKITKRGQNVTFRCDPISEHNRLYWYRQTLGQGPEFLTYFQNEAQLEKSRLLSDRFSAERPKGSFSTLEIQRTEQGDSAMYLCASSSTGSYNSPLHFGNGTRLTVT.

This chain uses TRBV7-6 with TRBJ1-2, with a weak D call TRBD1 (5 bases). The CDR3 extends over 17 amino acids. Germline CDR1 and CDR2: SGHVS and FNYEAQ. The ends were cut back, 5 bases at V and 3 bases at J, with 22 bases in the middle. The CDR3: CASSLGGTDGGDYGYTF. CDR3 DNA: TGTGCCAGCAGCCTAGGTGGGACCGACGGGGGTGACTATGGCTACACCTTC.

The chain's CDR3 is CASRRQGANSPLHF. Here the CDR3 DNA reads TGTGCCAGCAGACGACAGGGGGCGAATTCACCCCTCCACTTT. The genes are TRBV28 and TRBJ1-6, with 10 bases that match TRBD1. This CDR3 comprises 14 residues. Germline-derived CDR1 and CDR2 are MDHEN and SYDVKM. Losses at the gene ends were 6 bases for V and 7 bases for J; bases not matched to a gene: 3.

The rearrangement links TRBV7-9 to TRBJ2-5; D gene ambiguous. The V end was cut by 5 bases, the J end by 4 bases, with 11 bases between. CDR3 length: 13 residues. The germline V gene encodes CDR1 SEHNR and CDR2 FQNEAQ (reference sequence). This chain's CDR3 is CASSARDLETQYF. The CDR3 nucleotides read TGTGCCAGCAGCGCAAGGGATTTAGAGACCCAGTACTTC.

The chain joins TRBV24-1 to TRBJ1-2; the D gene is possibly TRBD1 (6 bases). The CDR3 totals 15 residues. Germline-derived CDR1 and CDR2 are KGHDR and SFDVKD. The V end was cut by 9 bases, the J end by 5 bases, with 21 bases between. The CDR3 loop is CATSDTRDNPYGYTF. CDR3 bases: TGTGCCACCTCAGATACACGGGACAACCCGTATGGCTACACCTTC.